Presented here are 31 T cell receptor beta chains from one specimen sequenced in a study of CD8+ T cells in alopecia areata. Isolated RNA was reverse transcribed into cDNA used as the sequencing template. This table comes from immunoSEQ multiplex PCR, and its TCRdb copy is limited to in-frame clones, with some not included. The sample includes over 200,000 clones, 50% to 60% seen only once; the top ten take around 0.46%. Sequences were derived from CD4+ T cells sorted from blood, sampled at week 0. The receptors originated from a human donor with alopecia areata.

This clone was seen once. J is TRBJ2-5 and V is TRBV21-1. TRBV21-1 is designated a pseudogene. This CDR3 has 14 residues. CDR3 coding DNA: TGTGCCAGCCCTCCCTGCATGACCGAAGAGACCCAGTACTTC. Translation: CASPPCMTEETQYF.

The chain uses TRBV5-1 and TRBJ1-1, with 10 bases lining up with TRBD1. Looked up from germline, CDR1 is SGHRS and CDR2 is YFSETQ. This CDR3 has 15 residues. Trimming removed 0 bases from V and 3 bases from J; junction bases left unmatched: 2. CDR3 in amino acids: CASSLDGTGDTEAFF. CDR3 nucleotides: TGCGCCAGCAGCTTGGATGGGACAGGGGACACTGAAGCTTTCTTT.

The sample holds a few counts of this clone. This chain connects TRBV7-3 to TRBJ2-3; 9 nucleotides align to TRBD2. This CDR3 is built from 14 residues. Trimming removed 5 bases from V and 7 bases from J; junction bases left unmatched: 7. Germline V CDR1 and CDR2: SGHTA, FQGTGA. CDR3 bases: TGTGCCAGCAGCCCGGGACTAGCTCCTAATACGCAGTATTTT. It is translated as CASSPGLAPNTQYF.

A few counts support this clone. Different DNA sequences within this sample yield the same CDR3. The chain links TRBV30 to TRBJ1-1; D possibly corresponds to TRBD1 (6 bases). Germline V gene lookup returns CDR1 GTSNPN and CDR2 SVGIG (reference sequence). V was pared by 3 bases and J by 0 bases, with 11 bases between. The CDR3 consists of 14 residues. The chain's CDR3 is CAWSAGHLNTEAFF. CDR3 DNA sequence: TGTGCCTGGAGCGCGGGACACTTGAACACTGAAGCTTTCTTT.

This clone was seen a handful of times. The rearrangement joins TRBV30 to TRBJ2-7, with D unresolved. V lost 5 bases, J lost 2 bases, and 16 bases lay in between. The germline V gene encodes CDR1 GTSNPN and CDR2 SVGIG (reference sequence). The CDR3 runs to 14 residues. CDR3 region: CAWGKGSSTYEQYF. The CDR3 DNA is TGTGCCTGGGGAAAAGGTAGCTCAACCTACGAGCAGTACTTC. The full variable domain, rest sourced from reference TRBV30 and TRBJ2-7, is SQTIHQWPATLVQPVGSPLSLECTVEGTSNPNLYWYRQAAGRGLQLLFYSVGIGQISSEVPQNLSASRPQDRQFILSSKKLLLSDSGFYLCAWGKGSSTYEQYFGPGTRLTVT.

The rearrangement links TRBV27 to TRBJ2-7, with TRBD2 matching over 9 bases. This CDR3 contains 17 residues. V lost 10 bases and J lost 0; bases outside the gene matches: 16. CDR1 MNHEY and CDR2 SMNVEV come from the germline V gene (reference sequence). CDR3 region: CATIPSLAGVSSYEQYF. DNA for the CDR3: TGTGCCACCATTCCTTCTTTAGCGGGGGTGAGCTCCTACGAGCAGTACTTC.

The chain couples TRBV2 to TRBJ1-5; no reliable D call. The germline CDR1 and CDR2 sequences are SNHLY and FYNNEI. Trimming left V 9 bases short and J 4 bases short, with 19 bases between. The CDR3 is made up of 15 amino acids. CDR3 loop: CASQPQTGSNQPQHF. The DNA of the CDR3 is TGTGCCAGTCAACCACAGACGGGTTCGAATCAGCCCCAGCATTTT.

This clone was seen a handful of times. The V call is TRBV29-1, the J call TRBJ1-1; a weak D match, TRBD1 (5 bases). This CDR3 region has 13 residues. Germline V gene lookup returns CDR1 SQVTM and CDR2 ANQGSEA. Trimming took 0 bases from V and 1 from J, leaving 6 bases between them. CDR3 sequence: CSVEEGPNTEAFF. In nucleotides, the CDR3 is TGCAGCGTTGAAGAGGGACCGAACACTGAAGCTTTCTTT.

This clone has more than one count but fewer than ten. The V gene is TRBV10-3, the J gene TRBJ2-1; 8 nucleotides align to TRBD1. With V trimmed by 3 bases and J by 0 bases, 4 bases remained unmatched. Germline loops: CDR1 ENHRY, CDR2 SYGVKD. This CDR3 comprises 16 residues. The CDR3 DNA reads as TGTGCCATCAGTGACGTAACAGGGGGCTCCTACAATGAGCAGTTCTTC. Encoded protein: CAISDVTGGSYNEQFF.

CDR3 residues: CASSVRGTSGSYEQYF. CDR3 coding DNA: TGTGCCAGCAGCGTACGAGGGACTAGCGGTTCCTACGAGCAGTACTTC. V and J are TRBV9 and TRBJ2-7; 11 nucleotides match TRBD2. The CDR3 runs 16 residues. The germline V gene has CDR1 SGDLS and CDR2 YYNGEE. The V segment lost 1 base and the J segment 1 base; nucleotides outside the gene matches: 4.

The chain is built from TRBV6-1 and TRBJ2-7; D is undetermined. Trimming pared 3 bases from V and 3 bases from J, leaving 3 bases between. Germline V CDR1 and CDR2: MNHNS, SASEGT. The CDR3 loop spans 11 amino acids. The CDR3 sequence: CASSDIYEQYF. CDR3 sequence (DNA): TGTGCCAGCAGTGACATCTACGAGCAGTACTTC.

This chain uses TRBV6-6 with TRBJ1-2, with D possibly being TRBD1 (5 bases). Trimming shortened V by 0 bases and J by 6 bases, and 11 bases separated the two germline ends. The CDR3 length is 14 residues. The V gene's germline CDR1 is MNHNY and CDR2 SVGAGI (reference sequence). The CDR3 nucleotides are TGTGCCAGCAGTTACTCGAGCAGGGTGGATGGCTACACCTTC. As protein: CASSYSSRVDGYTF.

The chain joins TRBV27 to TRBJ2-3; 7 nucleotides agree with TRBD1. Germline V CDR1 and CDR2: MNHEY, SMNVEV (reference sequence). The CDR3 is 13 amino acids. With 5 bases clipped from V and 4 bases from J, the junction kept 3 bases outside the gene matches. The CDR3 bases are TGTGCCAGCAGTCGACAGGGATCAGATACGCAGTATTTT. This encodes CASSRQGSDTQYF.

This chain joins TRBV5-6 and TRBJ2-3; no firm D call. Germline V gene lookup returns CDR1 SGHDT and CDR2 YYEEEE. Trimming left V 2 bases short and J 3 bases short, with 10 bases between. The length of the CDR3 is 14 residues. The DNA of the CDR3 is TGTGCCAGCAGCTTATTGACGGTTACAGATACGCAGTATTTT. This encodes CASSLLTVTDTQYF.

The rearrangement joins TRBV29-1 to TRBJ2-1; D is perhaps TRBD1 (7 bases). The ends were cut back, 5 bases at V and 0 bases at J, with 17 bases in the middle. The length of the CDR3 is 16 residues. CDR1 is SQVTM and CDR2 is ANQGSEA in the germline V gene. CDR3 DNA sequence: TGCAGCGTTACTTGGACAGGAGGGAGCTCCTACAATGAGCAGTTCTTC. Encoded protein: CSVTWTGGSSYNEQFF.

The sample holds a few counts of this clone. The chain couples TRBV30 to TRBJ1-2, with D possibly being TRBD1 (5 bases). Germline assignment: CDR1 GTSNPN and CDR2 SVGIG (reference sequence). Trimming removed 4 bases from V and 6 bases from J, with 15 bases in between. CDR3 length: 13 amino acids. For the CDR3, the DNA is TGTGCCTGGATCGTAACAGGTGTACATGGCTACACCTTC. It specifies CAWIVTGVHGYTF.

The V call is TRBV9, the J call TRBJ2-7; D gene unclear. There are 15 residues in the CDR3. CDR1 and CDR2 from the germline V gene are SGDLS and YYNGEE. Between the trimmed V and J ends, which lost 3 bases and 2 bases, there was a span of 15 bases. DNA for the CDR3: TGTGCCAGCAGCGCTAAACCCGGCAGGCCCTACGAGCAGTACTTC. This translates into CASSAKPGRPYEQYF.

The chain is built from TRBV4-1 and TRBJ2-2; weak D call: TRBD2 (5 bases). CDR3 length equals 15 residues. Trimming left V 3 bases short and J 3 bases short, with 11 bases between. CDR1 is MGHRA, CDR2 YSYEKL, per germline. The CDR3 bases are TGCGCCAGCAGCCACCCGACTACCCACACCGGGGAGCTGTTTTTT. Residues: CASSHPTTHTGELFF.

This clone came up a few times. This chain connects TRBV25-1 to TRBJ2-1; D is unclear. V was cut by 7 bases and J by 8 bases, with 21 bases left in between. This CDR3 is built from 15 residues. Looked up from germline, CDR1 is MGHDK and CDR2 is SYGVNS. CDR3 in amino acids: CASTFTRSRGDEQFF. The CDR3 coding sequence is TGTGCCAGCACCTTCACCAGGTCCCGCGGAGATGAGCAGTTCTTC.

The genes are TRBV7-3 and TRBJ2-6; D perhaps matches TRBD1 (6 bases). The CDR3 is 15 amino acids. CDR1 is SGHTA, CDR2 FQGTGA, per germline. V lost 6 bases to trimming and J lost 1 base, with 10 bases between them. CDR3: CASSTQGSGANVLTF. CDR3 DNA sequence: TGTGCCAGCAGTACACAGGGATCTGGGGCCAACGTCCTGACTTTC.

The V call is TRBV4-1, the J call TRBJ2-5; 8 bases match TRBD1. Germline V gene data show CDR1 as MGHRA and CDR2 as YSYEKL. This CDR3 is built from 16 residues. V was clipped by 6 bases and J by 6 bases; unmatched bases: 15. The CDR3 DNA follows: TGCGCCAGCAGTTACATTCTGGACAGGGCGGGGAAGACCCAGTACTTC. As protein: CASSYILDRAGKTQYF.

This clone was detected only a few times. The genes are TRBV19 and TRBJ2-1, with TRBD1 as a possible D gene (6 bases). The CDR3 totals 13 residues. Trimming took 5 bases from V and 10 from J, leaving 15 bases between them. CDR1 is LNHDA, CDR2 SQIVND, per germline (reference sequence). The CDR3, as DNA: TGTGCCAGTAGTTTACAGGGTCGAGGGGAGCAGTTCTTC. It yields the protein CASSLQGRGEQFF.

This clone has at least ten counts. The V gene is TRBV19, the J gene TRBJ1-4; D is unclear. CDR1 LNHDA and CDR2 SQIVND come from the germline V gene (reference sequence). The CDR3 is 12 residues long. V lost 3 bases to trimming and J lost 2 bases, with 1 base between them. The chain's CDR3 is CASSITNEKLFF. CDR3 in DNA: TGTGCCAGTAGTATCACTAATGAAAAACTGTTTTTT.

The CDR3 region has the DNA TGCACCGGCGGAGCGGGAGGGCCCAATGAGCAGTTCTTC. This gives the protein CTGGAGGPNEQFF. This sequence joins TRBV29-1 and TRBJ2-1, with 10 positions matching TRBD2. The CDR3 consists of 13 residues. Germline CDR1 reads SQVTM; CDR2 reads ANQGSEA.

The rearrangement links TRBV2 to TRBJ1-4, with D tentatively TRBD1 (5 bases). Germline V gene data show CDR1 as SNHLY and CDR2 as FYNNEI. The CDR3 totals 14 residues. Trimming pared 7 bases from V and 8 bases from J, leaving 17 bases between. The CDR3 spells CASTEGGTGEKLFF. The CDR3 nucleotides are TGTGCCAGCACCGAAGGTGGGACGGGGGAAAAACTGTTTTTT.

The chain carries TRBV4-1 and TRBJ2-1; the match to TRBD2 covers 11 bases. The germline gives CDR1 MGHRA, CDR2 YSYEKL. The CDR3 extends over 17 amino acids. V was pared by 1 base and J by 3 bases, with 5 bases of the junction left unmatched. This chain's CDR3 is CASSQVLGTSGYNEQFF. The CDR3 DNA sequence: TGCGCCAGCAGCCAAGTATTAGGGACTAGCGGCTACAATGAGCAGTTCTTC.

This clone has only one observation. The CDR3 spells CASWDRVSEQYF. The CDR3 DNA follows: TGTGCCAGTTGGGACAGGGTATCCGAGCAGTACTTC. This chain links TRBV6-1 with TRBJ2-7, with 9 bases fitting TRBD1. The germline V gene has CDR1 MNHNS and CDR2 SASEGT. This CDR3 has 12 residues. V trimming: 9 bases; J trimming: 6 bases; junction bases outside the gene matches: 6.

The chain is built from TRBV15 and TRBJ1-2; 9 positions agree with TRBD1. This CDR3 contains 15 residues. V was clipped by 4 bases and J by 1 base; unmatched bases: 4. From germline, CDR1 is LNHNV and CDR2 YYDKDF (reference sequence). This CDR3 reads CATSIPGQGNYGYTF. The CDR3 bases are TGTGCCACCAGCATCCCGGGACAGGGTAACTATGGCTACACCTTC. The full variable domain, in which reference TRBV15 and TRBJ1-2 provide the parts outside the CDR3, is DAMVIQNPRYQVTQFGKPVTLSCSQTLNHNVMYWYQQKSSQAPKLLFHYYDKDFNNEADTPDNFQSRRPNTSFCFLDIRSPGLGDTAMYLCATSIPGQGNYGYTFGSGTRLTVV.

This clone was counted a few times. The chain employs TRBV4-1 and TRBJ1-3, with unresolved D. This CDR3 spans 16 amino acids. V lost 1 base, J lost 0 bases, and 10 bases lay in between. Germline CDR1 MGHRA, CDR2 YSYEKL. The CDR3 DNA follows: TGCGCCAGCAGCCAAGTGGGGAGAAGCTCTGGAAACACCATATATTTT. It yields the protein CASSQVGRSSGNTIYF.

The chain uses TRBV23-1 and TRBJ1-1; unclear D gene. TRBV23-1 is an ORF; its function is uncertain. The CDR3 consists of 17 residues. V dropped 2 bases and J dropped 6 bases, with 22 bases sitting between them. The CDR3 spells CASSQRTVWRQESEAFF. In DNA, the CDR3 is TGCGCCAGCAGTCAACGCACCGTGTGGCGGCAAGAGTCTGAAGCTTTCTTT.

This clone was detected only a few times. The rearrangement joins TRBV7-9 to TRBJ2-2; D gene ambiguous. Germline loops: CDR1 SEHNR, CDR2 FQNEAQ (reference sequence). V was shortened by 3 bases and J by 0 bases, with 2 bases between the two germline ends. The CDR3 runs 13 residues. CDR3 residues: CASSFANTGELFF. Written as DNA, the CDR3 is TGTGCCAGCAGCTTTGCGAACACCGGGGAGCTGTTTTTT.